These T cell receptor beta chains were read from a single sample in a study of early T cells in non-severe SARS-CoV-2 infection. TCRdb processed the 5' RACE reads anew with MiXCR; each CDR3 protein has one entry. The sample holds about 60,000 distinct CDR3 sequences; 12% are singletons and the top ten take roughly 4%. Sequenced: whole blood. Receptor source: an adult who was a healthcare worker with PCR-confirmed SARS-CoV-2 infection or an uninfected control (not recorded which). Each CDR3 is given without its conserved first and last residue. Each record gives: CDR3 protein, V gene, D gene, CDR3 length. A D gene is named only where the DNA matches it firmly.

ASSTRVVANQPQH,TRBV19,NA,13
SVPTSGSYNEQF,TRBV29-1,TRBD2,12
ASRPQGDTEAF,TRBV5-1,TRBD1,11
ASSQQETYSPLH,TRBV6-1,NA,12
ASSSQGFRQF,TRBV28,NA,10
ASSPPSGRMETQY,TRBV7-2,TRBD2,13
ASSADQETQY,TRBV5-1,NA,10
ASSQGLPRETQY,TRBV7-9,NA,12
ASSLGGLAGQETQY,TRBV5-1,TRBD2,14
SARTGGKYSNQPQH,TRBV20-1,TRBD1,14
ASRQLQGANEQY,TRBV28,NA,12
ATGTSGGTDTQY,TRBV24-1,TRBD2,12
ASSAQGFTNYGYT,TRBV2,NA,13
SVEFSAASTDTQY,TRBV29-1,NA,13
ASSLVGGQPTYEQY,TRBV11-2,NA,14
ASSLLGLPYNEQF,TRBV7-2,NA,13
ASSRQEDEQF,TRBV7-2,NA,10
ASSPANSPLH,TRBV7-9,NA,10
ASSPPVVGNEKLF,TRBV18,NA,13
SARDRGIDHGEAF,TRBV20-1,NA,13
AWSPTGLPSPLH,TRBV30,NA,12
ASSLSPDYEQY,TRBV5-1,NA,11
ASSLSGTSGLYNEQF,TRBV11-2,TRBD2,15
ASSAVNEQF,TRBV25-1,NA,9